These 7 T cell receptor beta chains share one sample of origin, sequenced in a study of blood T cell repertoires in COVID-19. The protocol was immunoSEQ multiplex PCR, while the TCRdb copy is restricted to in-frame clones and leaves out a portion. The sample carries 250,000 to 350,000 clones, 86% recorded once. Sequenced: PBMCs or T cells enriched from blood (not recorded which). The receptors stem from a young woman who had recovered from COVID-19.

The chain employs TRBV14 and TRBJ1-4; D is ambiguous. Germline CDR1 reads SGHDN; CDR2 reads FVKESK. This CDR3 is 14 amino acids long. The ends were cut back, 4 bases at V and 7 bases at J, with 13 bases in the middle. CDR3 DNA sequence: TGTGCCAGCAGCCGACACGGGGAGGGTGAAAAACTGTTTTTT. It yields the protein CASSRHGEGEKLFF.

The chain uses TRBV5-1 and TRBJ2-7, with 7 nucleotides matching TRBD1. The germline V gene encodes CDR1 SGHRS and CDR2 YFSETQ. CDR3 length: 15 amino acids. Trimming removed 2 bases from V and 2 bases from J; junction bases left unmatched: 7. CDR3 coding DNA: TGCGCCAGCAGCTTCTGGACAGGTAAAACCTACGAGCAGTACTTC. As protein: CASSFWTGKTYEQYF.

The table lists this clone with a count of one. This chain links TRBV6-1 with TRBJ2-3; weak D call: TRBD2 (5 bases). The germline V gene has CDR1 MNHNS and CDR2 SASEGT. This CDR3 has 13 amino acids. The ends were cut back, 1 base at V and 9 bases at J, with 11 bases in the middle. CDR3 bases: TGTGCCAGCAGTGAAGGAGTGGGGAGAACGCAGTATTTT. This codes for CASSEGVGRTQYF.

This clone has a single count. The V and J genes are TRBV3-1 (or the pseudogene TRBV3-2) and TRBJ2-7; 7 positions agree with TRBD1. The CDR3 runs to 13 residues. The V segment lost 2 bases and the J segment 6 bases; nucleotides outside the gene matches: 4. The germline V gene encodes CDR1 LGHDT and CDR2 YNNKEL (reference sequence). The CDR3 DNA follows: TGTGCCAGCAGCCAACAACAGGGGCTCGAGCAGTACTTC. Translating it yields CASSQQQGLEQYF.

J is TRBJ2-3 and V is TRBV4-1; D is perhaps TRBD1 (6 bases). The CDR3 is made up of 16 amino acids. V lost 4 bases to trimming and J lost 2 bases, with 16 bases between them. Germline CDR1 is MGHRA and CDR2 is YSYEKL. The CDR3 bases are TGCGCCAGCAGCCCCACTACGGGACAATCCACAGATACGCAGTATTTT. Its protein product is CASSPTTGQSTDTQYF.

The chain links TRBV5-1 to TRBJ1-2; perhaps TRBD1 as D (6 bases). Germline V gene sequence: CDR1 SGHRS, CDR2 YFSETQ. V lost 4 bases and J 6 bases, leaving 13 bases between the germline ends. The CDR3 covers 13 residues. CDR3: CASSPGQLDGYTF. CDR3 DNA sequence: TGCGCCAGCAGCCCCGGACAGTTGGATGGCTACACCTTC.

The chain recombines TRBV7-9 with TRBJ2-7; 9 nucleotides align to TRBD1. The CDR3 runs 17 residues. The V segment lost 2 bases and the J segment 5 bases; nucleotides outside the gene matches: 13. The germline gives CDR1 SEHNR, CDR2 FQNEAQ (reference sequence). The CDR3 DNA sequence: TGTGCCAGCAGCTTACCACCCGGGACAGGGCCGTCCCACGAGCAGTACTTC. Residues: CASSLPPGTGPSHEQYF.